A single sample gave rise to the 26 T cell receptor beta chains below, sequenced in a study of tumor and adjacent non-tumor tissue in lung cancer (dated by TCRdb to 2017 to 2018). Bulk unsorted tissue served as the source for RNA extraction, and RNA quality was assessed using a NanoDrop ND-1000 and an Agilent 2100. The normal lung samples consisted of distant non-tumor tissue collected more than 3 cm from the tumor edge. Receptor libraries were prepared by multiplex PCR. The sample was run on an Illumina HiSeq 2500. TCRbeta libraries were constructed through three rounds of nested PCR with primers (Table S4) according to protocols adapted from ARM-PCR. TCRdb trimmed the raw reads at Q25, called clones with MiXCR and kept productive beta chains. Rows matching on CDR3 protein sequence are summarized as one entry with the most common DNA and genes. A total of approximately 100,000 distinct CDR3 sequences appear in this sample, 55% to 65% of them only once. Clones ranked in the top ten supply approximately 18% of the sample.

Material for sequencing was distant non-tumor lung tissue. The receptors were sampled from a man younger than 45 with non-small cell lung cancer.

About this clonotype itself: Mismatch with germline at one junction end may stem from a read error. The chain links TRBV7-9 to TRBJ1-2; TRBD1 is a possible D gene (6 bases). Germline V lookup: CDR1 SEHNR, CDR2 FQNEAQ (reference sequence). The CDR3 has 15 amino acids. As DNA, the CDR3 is TGTGCCAGCAGCTTAGAACAGGGAAACGGGTATGGCTACAACTTC. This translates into CASSLEQGNGYGYNF.

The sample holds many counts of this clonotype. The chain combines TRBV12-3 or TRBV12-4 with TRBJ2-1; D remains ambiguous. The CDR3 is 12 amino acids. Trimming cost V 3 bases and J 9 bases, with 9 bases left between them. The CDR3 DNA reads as TGTGCCAGCAGTTTTGGAAAGGGTGAGCAGTTCTTC. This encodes CASSFGKGEQFF.

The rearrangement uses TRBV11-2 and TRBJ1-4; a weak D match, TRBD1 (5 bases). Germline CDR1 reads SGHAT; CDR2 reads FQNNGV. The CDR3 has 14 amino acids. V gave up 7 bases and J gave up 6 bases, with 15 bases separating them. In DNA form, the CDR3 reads TGTGCCAGCACATTCAGGGAAACCGATGAAAAACTGTTTTTT. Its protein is CASTFRETDEKLFF.

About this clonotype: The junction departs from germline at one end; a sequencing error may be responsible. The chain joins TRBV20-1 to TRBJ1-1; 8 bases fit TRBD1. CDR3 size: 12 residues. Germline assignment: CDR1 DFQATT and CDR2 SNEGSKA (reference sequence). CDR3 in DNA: TGTAGGGCCCAGGGGGCTAACACTGAAGCTTCCTTT. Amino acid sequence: CRAQGANTEASF.

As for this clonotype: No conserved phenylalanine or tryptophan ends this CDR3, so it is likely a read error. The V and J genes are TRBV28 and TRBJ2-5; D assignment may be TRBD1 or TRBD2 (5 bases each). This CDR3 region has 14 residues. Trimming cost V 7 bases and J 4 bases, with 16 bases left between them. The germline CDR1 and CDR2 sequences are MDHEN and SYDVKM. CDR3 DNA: TGTGCCAGCAATCCCCCGGGGACCCGAGAGACCCAGTACTCC. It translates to CASNPPGTRETQYS.

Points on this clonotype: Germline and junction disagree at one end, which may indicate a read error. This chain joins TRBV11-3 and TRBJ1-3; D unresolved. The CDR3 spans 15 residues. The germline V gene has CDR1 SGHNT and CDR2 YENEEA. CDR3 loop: CASSLGRISGSTIYF. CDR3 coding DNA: TGTGCCAGCAGCTTAGGGCGAATCTCTGGAAGCACCATATATTTT.

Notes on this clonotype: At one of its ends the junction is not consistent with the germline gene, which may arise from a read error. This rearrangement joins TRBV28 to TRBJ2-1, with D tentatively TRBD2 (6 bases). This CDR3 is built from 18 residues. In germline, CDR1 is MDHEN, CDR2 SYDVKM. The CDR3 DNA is TGTGCCATCAGTTCCCTCATAGCGGAGAAGAGCTCCTACAATGAGGAGTTCTTC. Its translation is CAISSLIAEKSSYNEEFF. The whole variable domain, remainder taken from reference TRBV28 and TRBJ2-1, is DVKVTQSSRYLVKRTGEKVFLECVQDMDHENMFWYRQDPGLGLRLIYFSYDVKMKEKGDIPEGYSVSREKKERFSLILESASTNQTSMYLCAISSLIAEKSSYNEEFFGPGTRLTVL.

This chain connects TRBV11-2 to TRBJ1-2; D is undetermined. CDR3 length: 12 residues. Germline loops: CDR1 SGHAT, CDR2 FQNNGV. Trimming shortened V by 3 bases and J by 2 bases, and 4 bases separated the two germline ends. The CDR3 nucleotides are TGTGCCAGCAGCTTTAGAAACTATGGCTACACCTTC. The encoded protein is CASSFRNYGYTF.

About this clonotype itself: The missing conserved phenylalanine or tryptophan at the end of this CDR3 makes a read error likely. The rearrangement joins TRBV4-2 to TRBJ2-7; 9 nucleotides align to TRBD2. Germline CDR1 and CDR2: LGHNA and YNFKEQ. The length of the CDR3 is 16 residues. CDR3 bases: TGTGCCAGCAGCCACCTACGGGCGGGAGGGTCCTACGGGCAGTACCTC. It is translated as CASSHLRAGGSYGQYL.

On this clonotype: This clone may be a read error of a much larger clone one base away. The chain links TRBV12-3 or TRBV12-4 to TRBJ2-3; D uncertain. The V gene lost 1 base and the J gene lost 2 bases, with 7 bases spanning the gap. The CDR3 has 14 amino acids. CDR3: CASSLGADTDTQYF. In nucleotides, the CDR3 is TGTGCCAGCAGTTTAGGAGCAGACACAGATACGCAGTATTTT.

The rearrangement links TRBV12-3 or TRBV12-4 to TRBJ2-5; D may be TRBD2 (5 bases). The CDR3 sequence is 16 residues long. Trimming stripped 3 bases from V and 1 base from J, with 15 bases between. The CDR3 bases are TGTGCCAGCAGTTTCGGAGGAGGCGGCCCCCAAGAGACCCAGTACTTC. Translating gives CASSFGGGGPQETQYF.

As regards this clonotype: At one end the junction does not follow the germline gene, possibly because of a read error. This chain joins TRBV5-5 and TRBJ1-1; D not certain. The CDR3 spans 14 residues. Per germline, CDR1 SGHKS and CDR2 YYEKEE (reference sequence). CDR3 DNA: TGTGCCAGCAGCCCCGCGTGCATGAACACTGAAGCCTTCTTT. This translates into CASSPACMNTEAFF.

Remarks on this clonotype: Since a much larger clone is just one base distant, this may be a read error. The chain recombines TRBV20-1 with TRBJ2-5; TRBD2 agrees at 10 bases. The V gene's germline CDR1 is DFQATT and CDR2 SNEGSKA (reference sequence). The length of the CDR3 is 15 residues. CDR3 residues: CNARHSGGSQETQYF. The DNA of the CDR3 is TGCAATGCTAGGCATAGCGGGGGGAGTCAAGAGACCCAGTACTTC.

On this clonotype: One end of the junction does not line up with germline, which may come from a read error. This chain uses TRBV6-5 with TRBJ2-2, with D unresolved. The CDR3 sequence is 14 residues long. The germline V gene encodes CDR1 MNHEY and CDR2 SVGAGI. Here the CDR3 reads CASSYQNPAGELFF. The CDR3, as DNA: TGTGCCAGTAGTTACCAGAACCCCGCGGGGGAGCTGTTTTTT.

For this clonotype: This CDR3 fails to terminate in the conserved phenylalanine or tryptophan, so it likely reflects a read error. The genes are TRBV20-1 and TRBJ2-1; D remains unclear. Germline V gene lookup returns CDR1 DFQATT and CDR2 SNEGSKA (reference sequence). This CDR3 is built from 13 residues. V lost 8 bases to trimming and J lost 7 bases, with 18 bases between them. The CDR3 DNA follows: TGCAGTCCTGGAGATGGTCTTTCGAATGAGCAGTTCTTA. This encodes CSPGDGLSNEQFL.

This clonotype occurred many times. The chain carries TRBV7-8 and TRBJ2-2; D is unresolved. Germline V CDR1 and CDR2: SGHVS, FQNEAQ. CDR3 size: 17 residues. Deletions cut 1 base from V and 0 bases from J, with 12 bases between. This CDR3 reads CASSLEGTRPNTGELFF. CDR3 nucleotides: TGTGCCAGCAGCTTAGAGGGAACACGTCCGAACACCGGGGAGCTGTTTTTT. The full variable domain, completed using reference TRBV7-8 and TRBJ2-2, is GAGVSQSPRYKVAKRGQDVALRCDPISGHVSLFWYQQALGQGPEFLTYFQNEAQLDKSGLPSDRFFAERPEGSVSTLKIQRTQQEDSAVYLCASSLEGTRPNTGELFFGEGSRLTVL.

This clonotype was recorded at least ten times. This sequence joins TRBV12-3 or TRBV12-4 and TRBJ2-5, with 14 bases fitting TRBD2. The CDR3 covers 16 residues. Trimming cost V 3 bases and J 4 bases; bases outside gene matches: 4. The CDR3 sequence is CASSLGTSGGVETQYF. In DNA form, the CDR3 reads TGTGCCAGCAGTTTGGGGACTAGCGGGGGAGTAGAGACCCAGTACTTC.

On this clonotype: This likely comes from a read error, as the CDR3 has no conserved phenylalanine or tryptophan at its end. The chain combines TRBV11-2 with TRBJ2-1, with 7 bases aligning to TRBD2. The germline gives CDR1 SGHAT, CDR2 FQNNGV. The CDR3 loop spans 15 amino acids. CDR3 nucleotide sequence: TGCGCCAGCAGCTTAATCCCAGCGGGGATTGATGAGCAGTTCCTC. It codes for CASSLIPAGIDEQFL.

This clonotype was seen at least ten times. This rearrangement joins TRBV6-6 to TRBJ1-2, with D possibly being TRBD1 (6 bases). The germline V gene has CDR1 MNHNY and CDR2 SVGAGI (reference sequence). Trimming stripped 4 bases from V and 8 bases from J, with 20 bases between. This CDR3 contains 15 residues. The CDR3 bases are TGTGCCAGCAGTTCCGAAACCGCAGGGGAGGGAGGCTACACCTTC. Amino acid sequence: CASSSETAGEGGYTF.

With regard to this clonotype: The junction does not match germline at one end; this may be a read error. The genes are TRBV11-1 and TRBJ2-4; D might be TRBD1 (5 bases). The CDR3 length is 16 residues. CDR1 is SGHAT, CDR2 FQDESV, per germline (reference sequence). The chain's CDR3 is CASTHPGRATKNILYF. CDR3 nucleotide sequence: TGTGCCAGCACCCATCCAGGCAGGGCGACCAAAAACATTCTGTACTTC.

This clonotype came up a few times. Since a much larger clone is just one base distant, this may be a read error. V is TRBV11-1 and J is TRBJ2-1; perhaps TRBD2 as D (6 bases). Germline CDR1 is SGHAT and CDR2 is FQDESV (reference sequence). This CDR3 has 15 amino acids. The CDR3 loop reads CASSETRVFYNEQHF. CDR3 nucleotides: TGTGCCAGCAGCGAGACTAGGGTCTTCTACAATGAGCAGCACTTC.

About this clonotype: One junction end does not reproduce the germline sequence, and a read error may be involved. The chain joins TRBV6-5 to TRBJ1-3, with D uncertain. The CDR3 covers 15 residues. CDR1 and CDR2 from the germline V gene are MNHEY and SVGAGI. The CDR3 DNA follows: TGTGCCGGCCAACGGACCGGGAGCTCTAGAAACACCATATATTTT. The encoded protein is CAGQRTGSSRNTIYF.

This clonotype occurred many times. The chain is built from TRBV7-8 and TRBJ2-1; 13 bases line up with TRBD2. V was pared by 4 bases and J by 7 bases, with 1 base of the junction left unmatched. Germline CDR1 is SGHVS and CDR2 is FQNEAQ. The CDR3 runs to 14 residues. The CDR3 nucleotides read TGTGCCAGCAGCTCGACTAGCGGGAGGAATGAGCAGTTCTTC. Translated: CASSSTSGRNEQFF.

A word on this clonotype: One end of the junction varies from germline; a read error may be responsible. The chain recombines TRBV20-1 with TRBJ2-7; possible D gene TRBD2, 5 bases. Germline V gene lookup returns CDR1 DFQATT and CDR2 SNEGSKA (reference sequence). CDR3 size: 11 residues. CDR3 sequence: CSVRRTYEQYF. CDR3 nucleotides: TGCAGTGTTAGAAGGACTTACGAGCAGTACTTC.

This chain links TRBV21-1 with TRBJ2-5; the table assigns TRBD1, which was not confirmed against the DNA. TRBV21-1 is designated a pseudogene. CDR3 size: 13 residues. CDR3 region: CASRKLGEETQYF. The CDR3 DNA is TGTGCCAGCAGAAAGCTGGGGGAAGAGACCCAGTACTTC.

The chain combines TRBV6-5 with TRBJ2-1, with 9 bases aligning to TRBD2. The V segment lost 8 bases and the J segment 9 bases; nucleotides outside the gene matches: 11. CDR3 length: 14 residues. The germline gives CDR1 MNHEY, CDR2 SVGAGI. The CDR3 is CASGASGVALEQFF. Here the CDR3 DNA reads TGTGCCAGCGGTGCTAGCGGGGTGGCTCTTGAGCAGTTCTTC.